This TCR beta chain was found in a study of shared clonotypes between healthy human individuals. CDR1 is SGDLS, CDR2 YYNGEE, per germline. CDR3 length equals 15 residues. V was clipped by 0 bases and J by 2 bases, with 12 bases between them. The assay used deep level. The assay was immunoSEQ multiplex PCR, and TCRdb's table has in-frame clones only and misses some. The sample consists of 2 million to 2.5 million clones, approximately 90% of them appearing once. The receptor was derived from a man aged 18 to 29 in good health. Some clones in this sample may be carry-over from other donors' samples. The J gene is TRBJ2-7, the V gene TRBV9; D might be TRBD1 (6 bases). What was sequenced was naive CD4+ T cells from PBMCs. Stated subset: CD45RA+ positively selected. In DNA form, the CDR3 reads TGTGCCAGCAGCGTAGCAGGGGACGCACCCTACGAGCAGTACTTC. This gives the protein CASSVAGDAPYEQYF.